One sample yielded the 22 T cell receptor beta chains listed below, sequenced in a study of tumor-infiltrating lymphocytes in primary liver carcinoma. A primer matching the constant region was used to make TCR beta cDNA from approximately 520 ng of total RNA. TCR beta libraries came from three nested multiplex PCR rounds using slightly modified ARM-PCR. Primers for the first two PCR rounds were TRBV1-TRBV30 forward primers and a C-beta reverse primer (roughly 10 cycles per round). TCRdb ran MiXCR on the multiplex PCR reads and lists one entry per CDR3 protein. The data hold approximately 120,000 distinct CDR3 sequences, with approximately 64% observed a single time. DNA and RNA were both co-extracted from around 20-30 mg of bulk tissue that had not been sorted. The sample was liver tumor tissue from sampling region 3. Subset: tumor region T3, left-lateral pole. These receptors were obtained from a woman aged 55-70 years with primary liver carcinoma and hepatitis B virus infection.

This clonotype appeared a single time. Relative to the germline gene, one junction end is altered; a read error may explain this. V is TRBV5-4 and J is TRBJ2-5, with D perhaps matching TRBD1 or TRBD2 (5 bases each). The length of the CDR3 is 13 residues. Germline CDR1 and CDR2: SGHNT and YYREEE (reference sequence). The chain's CDR3 is CASSSGPQETRYF. The CDR3 DNA reads TGTGCCAGCAGTTCGGGGCCTCAAGAGACCCGGTACTTC.

As concerns this clonotype: At one boundary the junction diverges from the germline segment, which might be a read error. CDR3 DNA sequence: TGTGCCAGCAGCCAAGATCAGGGCGGCTCTGGAAACAACATATATTTT. It translates to CASSQDQGGSGNNIYF. The gene calls are TRBV4-2 and TRBJ1-3; tentatively, D is TRBD1 (5 bases). This CDR3 has 16 amino acids. Germline CDR1 is LGHNA and CDR2 is YNFKEQ.

This sequence joins TRBV29-1 and TRBJ1-1; tentatively, D is TRBD1 (6 bases). Trimming shortened V by 3 bases and J by 4 bases, and 15 bases separated the two germline ends. This CDR3 contains 14 residues. Germline V CDR1 and CDR2: SQVTM, ANQGSEA. The CDR3 coding sequence is TGCAGCGTTGATGGACAGAGGGTTAGCACTGAAGCTTTCTTT. The encoded protein is CSVDGQRVSTEAFF. The full variable domain, rest sourced from reference TRBV29-1 and TRBJ1-1, is SAVISQKPSRDICQRGTSLTIQCQVDSQVTMMFWYRQQPGQSLTLIATANQGSEATYESGFVIDKFPISRPNLTFSTLTVSNMSPEDSSIYLCSVDGQRVSTEAFFGQGTRLTVV.

Worth noting for this clonotype: Just one base apart from a much larger clone, this may be a read error. V and J are TRBV7-9 and TRBJ2-1; possible D gene TRBD1, 6 bases. This CDR3 spans 16 amino acids. Per germline, CDR1 SEHNR and CDR2 FQNEAQ (reference sequence). V was trimmed by 2 bases and J by 5 bases, leaving 16 bases between them. The DNA for the CDR3 is TGTGCCAGCAGCTTAAGCCAGGGGTTAGGCCACAATGAGCAGTTCTTC. This encodes CASSLSQGLGHNEQFF.

This clonotype was seen ten or more times. The CDR3 reads CASSLAGTSYGYTF. The DNA of the CDR3 is TGTGCCAGCAGTTTAGCGGGGACCTCCTATGGCTACACCTTC. The chain couples TRBV12-3 or TRBV12-4 to TRBJ1-2; D possibly corresponds to TRBD1 (5 bases). Trimming took off 0 bases at V and 4 bases at J, with 9 bases between the two ends. This CDR3 spans 14 amino acids.

Regarding this clonotype: One junction end does not reproduce the germline sequence, and a read error may be involved. The V and J genes are TRBV7-8 and TRBJ2-1; 11 nucleotides align to TRBD2. Per the germline V gene, CDR1 is SGHVS and CDR2 is FQNEAQ. The CDR3 has 17 residues. The chain's CDR3 is CASSSDLLAGAPNEQFF. CDR3 nucleotide sequence: TGTGCTAGCAGCTCCGACCTACTAGCGGGAGCGCCGAATGAGCAGTTCTTC.

This chain links TRBV7-9 with TRBJ2-7; D uncertain. There are 11 residues in the CDR3. Trimming cost V 6 bases and J 8 bases, with 11 bases left between them. Per the germline V gene, CDR1 is SEHNR and CDR2 is FQNEAQ (reference sequence). The CDR3 reads CASSPLSKQYF. The CDR3 DNA is TGTGCCAGCAGTCCCCTAAGTAAGCAGTACTTC.

This clonotype is large (0.1 to 1%). This sequence joins TRBV11-3 and TRBJ2-7; 12 nucleotides align to TRBD1. Germline lookup yields CDR1 SGHNT and CDR2 YENEEA. This CDR3 spans 15 amino acids. V lost 5 bases, J lost 3 bases, and 5 bases stayed unmatched. CDR3 loop: CASSPGTGGNYEQYF. For the CDR3, the DNA is TGTGCCAGCAGCCCCGGGACAGGGGGCAACTACGAGCAGTACTTC.

About this clonotype itself: A read error may account for a junction end that differs from germline. This rearrangement joins TRBV11-1 to TRBJ2-1, with unresolved D. The CDR3 runs 13 residues. In germline, CDR1 is SGHAT, CDR2 FQDESV (reference sequence). The CDR3 region has the DNA TGTTCCAGCAGCCACGGCTTACACAATGAGGAGTTCTTC. It specifies CSSSHGLHNEEFF.

About this clonotype: An end of the junction differs from the germline gene, which may be a read error. The chain joins TRBV5-4 to TRBJ2-3, with D maybe TRBD2 (5 bases). Germline-derived CDR1 and CDR2 are SGHNT and YYREEE (reference sequence). This CDR3 contains 20 residues. The CDR3 bases are TGTACCAGCAGCTCTTCTAGCTCCCTTTTCCAATCTTCTAGCACAGATACGCAATATTTT. This gives the protein CTSSSSSSLFQSSSTDTQYF.

Comments on this clonotype: A much larger clone is a single base away; this may be a read error. The chain is built from TRBV12-5 and TRBJ2-1; the D call may be TRBD1 or TRBD2 (5 bases each). Trimming took off 5 bases at V and 3 bases at J, with 11 bases between the two ends. The CDR3 sequence is 14 residues long. Germline values: CDR1 LGHNT, CDR2 FRNRAP. The CDR3 reads CASGVGAGYNEQFF. DNA for the CDR3: TGTGCTAGTGGTGTAGGGGCGGGCTACAATGAGCAGTTCTTC.

For this clonotype: One end of the junction varies from germline; a read error may be responsible. The chain combines TRBV12-3 or TRBV12-4 with TRBJ1-1, with 7 bases lining up with TRBD1. The CDR3 runs to 17 residues. The CDR3 sequence: CACRDGTDTIPNTEAFF. The CDR3 DNA reads as TGTGCCTGCAGGGATGGGACAGATACCATTCCAAACACTGAAGCTTTCTTT.

Of note for this clonotype: Since a much larger clone is just one base distant, this may be a read error. The chain uses TRBV12-3 or TRBV12-4 and TRBJ1-2; D may be TRBD1 (6 bases). The CDR3 contains 13 residues. Trimming took off 4 bases at V and 4 bases at J, with 10 bases between the two ends. The CDR3 bases are TGTGCCAGCAGTTCGGGGGCAGGCTATGGCTACACCTTC. This codes for CASSSGAGYGYTF.

Details on this clonotype: Its ends do not fully match the called genes, so a read error is possible. The chain recombines TRBV11-3 with TRBJ2-1, with 7 bases aligning to TRBD2. CDR3 length equals 17 residues. Germline assignment: CDR1 SGHNT and CDR2 YENEEA. CDR3 loop: CANSLGRGERGVDELFF. The CDR3 region has the DNA TGTGCCAACAGCTTAGGTCGGGGGGAGCGGGGTGTCGATGAGCTGTTCTTC.

This clonotype was seen repeatedly, ten times or more. The V call is TRBV5-1, the J call TRBJ2-2; TRBD2 is a possible D gene (5 bases). There are 12 residues in the CDR3. V lost 3 bases and J lost 7, with 7 bases in between. Germline CDR1 is SGHRS and CDR2 is YFSETQ. Here the CDR3 reads CASSWEHGELFF. The CDR3 DNA is TGCGCCAGCAGCTGGGAGCACGGGGAGCTGTTTTTT.

As regards this clonotype: The junction differs from germline at one of its ends, possibly a read error. This chain joins TRBV11-3 and TRBJ2-3; D may be TRBD1 (5 bases). Germline values: CDR1 SGHNT, CDR2 YENEEA. This CDR3 comprises 14 residues. The CDR3 here is CTSSFRATTDTQYF. The DNA of the CDR3 is TGTACCAGCAGCTTCAGGGCTACCACAGATACGCAGTATTTT.

The count of this clonotype is one. A clone one base away is much larger, so this may be a read error. This chain links TRBV15 with TRBJ2-2, with a possible D match to TRBD2 (5 bases). The V end was cut by 5 bases, the J end by 1 base, with 8 bases between. The germline V gene has CDR1 LNHNV and CDR2 YYDKDF (reference sequence). There are 14 residues in the CDR3. The CDR3 sequence is CATSETMNTGELFF. In DNA form, the CDR3 reads TGTGCCACCAGCGAGACTATGAACACCGGGGAGCTGTTTTTT.

This clonotype showed up many times. Since a much larger clone is just one base distant, this may be a read error. The chain recombines TRBV11-3 with TRBJ2-7; perhaps TRBD2 as D (6 bases). The CDR3 spans 17 residues. The V end was cut by 4 bases, the J end by 4 bases, with 23 bases between. Germline V gives CDR1 SGHNT, CDR2 YENEEA. CDR3 amino acids: CASSSPGPAEGRYEQYF. In nucleotides, the CDR3 is TGTGCCAGCAGCTCACCGGGACCAGCGGAGGGCCGATACGAGCAGTACTTC.

The count of this clonotype is one. A read error may account for a junction end that differs from germline. The chain is built from TRBV11-2 and TRBJ2-2; the D gene is possibly TRBD2 (5 bases). Germline CDR1 reads SGHAT; CDR2 reads FQNNGV. The CDR3 covers 15 residues. This CDR3 is CAGSPPRGPTGELSF. In nucleotides, the CDR3 is TGTGCCGGCAGCCCTCCGCGAGGACCGACCGGGGAGCTGTCTTTT.

In the case of this clonotype: A much larger clone is a single base away; this may be a read error. This chain connects TRBV25-1 to TRBJ1-2; the match to TRBD1 covers 7 bases. Per the germline V gene, CDR1 is MGHDK and CDR2 is SYGVNS. V was pared by 9 bases and J by 7 bases, with 11 bases of the junction left unmatched. This CDR3 has 13 amino acids. The CDR3 DNA follows: TGTGCCAGGAGCGGTAGACAGGGCGGTGGCTACACCTTC. Translated, it gives CARSGRQGGGYTF.

In its sample, this clonotype was seen once. The chain joins TRBV11-2 to TRBJ2-7, with 12 positions matching TRBD2. V trimming: 5 bases; J trimming: 6 bases; junction bases outside the gene matches: 11. Germline loops: CDR1 SGHAT, CDR2 FQNNGV. CDR3 length: 16 residues. CDR3 loop: CASSNGLAGNGCEQYF. CDR3 sequence (DNA): TGTGCCAGCAGCAACGGACTAGCGGGGAATGGCTGCGAGCAGTACTTC. Full variable domain (rest looked up from reference TRBV11-2 and TRBJ2-7): EAGVAQSPRYKIIEKRQSVAFWCNPISGHATLYWYQQILGQGPKLLIQFQNNGVVDDSQLPKDRFSAERLKGVDSTLKIQPAKLEDSAVYLCASSNGLAGNGCEQYFGPGTRLTVT.

With respect to this clonotype: With a much larger clone just one base away, this may be a read error. This chain connects TRBV24-1 to TRBJ1-2; tentatively, D is TRBD1 (5 bases). This CDR3 region has 14 residues. Germline assignment: CDR1 KGHDR and CDR2 SFDVKD. CDR3 nucleotides: TGTGTCACCAGTGATTCAGGGTACGACTATGGCTACACCTTC. This gives the protein CVTSDSGYDYGYTF.